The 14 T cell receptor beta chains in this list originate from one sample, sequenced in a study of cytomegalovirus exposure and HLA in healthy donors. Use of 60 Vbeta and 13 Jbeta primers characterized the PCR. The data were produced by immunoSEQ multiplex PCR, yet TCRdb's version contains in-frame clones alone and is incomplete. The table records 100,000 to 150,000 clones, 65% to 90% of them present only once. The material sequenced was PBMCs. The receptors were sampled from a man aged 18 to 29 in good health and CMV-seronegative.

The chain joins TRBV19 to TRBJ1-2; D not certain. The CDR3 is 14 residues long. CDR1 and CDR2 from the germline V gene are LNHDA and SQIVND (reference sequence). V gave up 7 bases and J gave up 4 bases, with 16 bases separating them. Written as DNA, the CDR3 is TGTGCCAGTATCCCCCCGGGGTACACCTATGGCTACACCTTC. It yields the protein CASIPPGYTYGYTF.

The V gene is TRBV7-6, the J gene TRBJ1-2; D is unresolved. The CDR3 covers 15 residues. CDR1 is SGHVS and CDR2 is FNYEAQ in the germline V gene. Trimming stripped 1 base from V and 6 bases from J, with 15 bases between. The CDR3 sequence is CASSLESGSGDGYTF. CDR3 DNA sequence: TGTGCCAGCAGCTTAGAGTCGGGAAGTGGGGATGGCTACACCTTC.

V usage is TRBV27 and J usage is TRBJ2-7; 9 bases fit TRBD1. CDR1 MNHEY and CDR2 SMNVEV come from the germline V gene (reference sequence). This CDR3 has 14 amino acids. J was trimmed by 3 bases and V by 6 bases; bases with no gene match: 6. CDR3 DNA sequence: TGTGCCAGCAGCCAGGACAGGGGATACTACGAGCAGTACTTC. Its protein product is CASSQDRGYYEQYF.

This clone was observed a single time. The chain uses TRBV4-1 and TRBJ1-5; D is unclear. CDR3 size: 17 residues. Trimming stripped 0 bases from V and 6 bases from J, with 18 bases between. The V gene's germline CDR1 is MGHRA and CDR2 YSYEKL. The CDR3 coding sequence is TGCGCCAGCAGCCAAGATTTGATCCAGGCAAACTCTCAGCCCCAGCATTTT. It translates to CASSQDLIQANSQPQHF.

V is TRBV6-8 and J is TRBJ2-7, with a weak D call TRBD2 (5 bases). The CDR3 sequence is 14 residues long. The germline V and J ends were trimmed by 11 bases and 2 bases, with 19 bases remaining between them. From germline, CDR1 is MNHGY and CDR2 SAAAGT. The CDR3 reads CAQCSGWDTYEQYF. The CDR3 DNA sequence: TGTGCCCAGTGCTCGGGATGGGATACCTACGAGCAGTACTTC.

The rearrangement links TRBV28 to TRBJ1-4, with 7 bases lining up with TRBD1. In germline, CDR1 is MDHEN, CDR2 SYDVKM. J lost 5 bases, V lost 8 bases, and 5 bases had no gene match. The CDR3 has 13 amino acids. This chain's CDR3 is CASRGGQNEKLFF. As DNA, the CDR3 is TGTGCCAGCCGGGGGGGACAGAATGAAAAACTGTTTTTT. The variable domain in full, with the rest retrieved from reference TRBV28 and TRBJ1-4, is DVKVTQSSRYLVKRTGEKVFLECVQDMDHENMFWYRQDPGLGLRLIYFSYDVKMKEKGDIPEGYSVSREKKERFSLILESASTNQTSMYLCASRGGQNEKLFFGSGTQLSVL.

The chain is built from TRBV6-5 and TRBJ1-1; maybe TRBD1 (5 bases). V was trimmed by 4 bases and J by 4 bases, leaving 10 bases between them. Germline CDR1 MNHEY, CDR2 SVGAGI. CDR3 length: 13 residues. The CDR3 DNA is TGTGCCAGCAGTTCTGGGGGGTTCACTGAAGCTTTCTTT. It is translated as CASSSGGFTEAFF.

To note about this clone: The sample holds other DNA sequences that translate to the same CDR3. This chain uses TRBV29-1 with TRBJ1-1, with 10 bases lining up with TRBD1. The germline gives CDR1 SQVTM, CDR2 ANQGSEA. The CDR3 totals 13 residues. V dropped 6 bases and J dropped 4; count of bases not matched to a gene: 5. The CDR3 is CSVDRGQSTEAFF. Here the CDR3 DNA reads TGCAGCGTCGACAGGGGGCAATCCACTGAAGCTTTCTTT.

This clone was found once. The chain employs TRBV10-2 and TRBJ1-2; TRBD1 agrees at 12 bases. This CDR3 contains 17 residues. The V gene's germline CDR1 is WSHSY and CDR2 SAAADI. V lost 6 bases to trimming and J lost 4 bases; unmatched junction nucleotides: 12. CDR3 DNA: TGCGCCAGCAGGAAGGATGGGACAGGGGGCACGGGCTATGGCTACACCTTC. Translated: CASRKDGTGGTGYGYTF.

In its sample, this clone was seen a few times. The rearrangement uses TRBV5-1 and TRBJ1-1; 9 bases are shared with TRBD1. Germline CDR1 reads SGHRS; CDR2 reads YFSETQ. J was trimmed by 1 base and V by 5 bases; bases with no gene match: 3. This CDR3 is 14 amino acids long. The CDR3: CASRYRGPNTEAFF. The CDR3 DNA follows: TGCGCCAGCAGGTACAGGGGGCCGAACACTGAAGCTTTCTTT. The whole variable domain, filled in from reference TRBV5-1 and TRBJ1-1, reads KAGVTQTPRYLIKTRGQQVTLSCSPISGHRSVSWYQQTPGQGLQFLFEYFSETQRNKGNFPGRFSGRQFSNSRSEMNVSTLELGDSALYLCASRYRGPNTEAFFGQGTRLTVV.

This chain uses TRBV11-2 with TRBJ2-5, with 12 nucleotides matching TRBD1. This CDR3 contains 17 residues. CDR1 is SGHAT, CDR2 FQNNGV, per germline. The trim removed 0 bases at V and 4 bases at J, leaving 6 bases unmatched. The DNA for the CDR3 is TGTGCCAGCAGCTTAGATCTCGGGGACAGGGGGCGAGAGACCCAGTACTTC. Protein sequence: CASSLDLGDRGRETQYF.

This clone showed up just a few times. DNA for the CDR3: TGTGCCAGCAGCCCTCGACAGGGGACTGACTATGGCTACACCTTC. Translating it yields CASSPRQGTDYGYTF. This rearrangement joins TRBV7-9 to TRBJ1-2, with TRBD1 identical over 8 bases. The V and J ends lost 5 bases and 3 bases, in that order; junction bases with no gene match: 8. The germline V gene encodes CDR1 SEHNR and CDR2 FQNEAQ (reference sequence). The CDR3 runs to 15 residues.

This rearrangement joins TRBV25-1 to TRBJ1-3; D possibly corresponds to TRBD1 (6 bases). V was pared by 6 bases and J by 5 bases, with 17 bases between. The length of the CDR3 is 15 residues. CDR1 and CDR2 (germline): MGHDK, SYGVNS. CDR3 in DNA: TGTGCCAGCAGCTCAACAGGGACGGGTCGAAACACCATATATTTT. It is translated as CASSSTGTGRNTIYF.

The CDR3 is CASSEQGRTEAFF. In nucleotides, the CDR3 is TGCGCCAGCAGTGAACAGGGACGGACTGAAGCTTTCTTT. The chain couples TRBV10-2 to TRBJ1-1; possibly TRBD1 for D (6 bases). V was pared by 3 bases and J by 5 bases, with 10 bases between. The V gene's germline CDR1 is WSHSY and CDR2 SAAADI. This CDR3 region has 13 residues.